The TCR beta chain under discussion was sequenced for a study of T-cell memory formation after mild COVID-19. On the study more broadly: The study found TCR clusters largely donor specific.

Constant-segment-primed 5'RACE gave TCR alpha and TCR beta cDNA libraries with sample barcodes and UMIs. TCRdb re-called the 5' RACE reads through MiXCR, storing one row per CDR3 protein. This table has just under 350,000 distinct CDR3 sequences, approximately 12% appearing once. There are a few counts of this clonotype. Its antigen is unidentified. Study results and limitations: Pre-infection memory held some responding clones, suggesting pre-existing cross-reactive T cells responded.

Trimming pared 0 bases from V and 2 bases from J, leaving 9 bases between. The germline V gene encodes CDR1 DFQATT and CDR2 SNEGSKA (reference sequence). CDR3 length: 14 residues. The chain combines TRBV20-1 with TRBJ2-3; D may match TRBD1 or TRBD2 (6 bases each). Sequencing used PBMCs or a T cell subset sorted from them (not recorded which). The source is a man between 18 and 35 years old who had mild COVID-19 (a few samples of this study predate the infection). Cell type and time point are not known. This CDR3 is CSAREGGLTDTQYF. CDR3 DNA sequence: TGCAGTGCTAGAGAGGGGGGCCTCACAGATACGCAGTATTTT.